The T cell receptor (beta chain) described here comes from a study of blood T cell repertoires in COVID-19. Study context: COVID-19 samples, acute and convalescent, were from the United States, Italy and Spain. PBMCs, B-cell-depleted T cells, or T cells were the source of the cDNA or gDNA that made up the material.

The method was immunoSEQ multiplex PCR; TCRdb's version includes in-frame clones alone and lacks a portion of them. The table lists 220,000 or so clones, approximately 82% of them singletons. Looked up from germline, CDR1 is MNHEY and CDR2 is SVGAGI. The V gene end was trimmed by 7 bases and the J gene end by 9 bases; junction bases not matched to a gene: 4. The CDR3 loop spans 11 amino acids. The receptor comes from a woman older than 75 with acute or convalescent COVID-19. The sample was peripheral blood. The chain recombines TRBV6-5 with TRBJ2-5; 8 nucleotides line up with TRBD1. The CDR3, as DNA: TGTGCCAGCAATTCACAGGGGGCCCAGTACTTC. This gives the protein CASNSQGAQYF.